The 5 T cell receptor beta chains below all came from one sample that was sequenced in a study of blood T cell repertoires in COVID-19. Sequencing used immunoSEQ multiplex PCR; TCRdb keeps in-frame clones, though not all of them. The table has a few hundred thousand clones, about 85% seen once. Sequencing was performed on PBMCs or T cells enriched from blood (not recorded which). The receptors here all came from a woman in her forties or fifties who had been exposed to COVID-19.

The gene calls are TRBV20-1 and TRBJ1-2; 9 bases map to TRBD1. J lost 11 bases, V lost 5 bases, and 6 bases had no gene match. Germline CDR1 and CDR2: DFQATT and SNEGSKA (reference sequence). This CDR3 is built from 11 residues. For the CDR3, the DNA is TGCAGTGCTCGGGGACAGGGACTATACACCTTC. Translation: CSARGQGLYTF.

The rearrangement joins TRBV2 to TRBJ1-2; 7 bases are a match to TRBD1. Germline assignment: CDR1 SNHLY and CDR2 FYNNEI. This CDR3 is built from 14 residues. The trim removed 6 bases at V and 4 bases at J, leaving 8 bases unmatched. The CDR3 loop is CASSPGTEVYGYTF. As DNA, the CDR3 is TGTGCCAGCAGCCCCGGGACAGAGGTCTATGGCTACACCTTC.

The chain carries TRBV7-2 and TRBJ2-7; 7 nucleotides align to TRBD1. Unmatched junction bases numbered 6, after V lost 0 bases and J lost 1 base. The CDR3 covers 16 residues. Germline-derived CDR1 and CDR2 are SGHTA and FQGNSA. CDR3 DNA sequence: TGTGCCAGCAGCTTAGCAAAATCGGGACAGTCCTACGAGCAGTACTTC. Translation: CASSLAKSGQSYEQYF.

The CDR3 loop is CASSRAGAYNEQFF. DNA for the CDR3: TGTGCCAGTAGTAGGGCGGGGGCCTACAATGAGCAGTTCTTC. The chain employs TRBV19 and TRBJ2-1, with TRBD2 matching 7 bases. Germline CDR1 LNHDA, CDR2 SQIVND (reference sequence). V lost 4 bases, J lost 2 bases, and 2 bases stayed unmatched. The CDR3 sequence is 14 residues long. The full variable domain, completed using reference TRBV19 and TRBJ2-1, is DGGITQSPKYLFRKEGQNVTLSCEQNLNHDAMYWYRQDPGQGLRLIYYSQIVNDFQKGDIAEGYSVSREKKESFPLTVTSAQKNPTAFYLCASSRAGAYNEQFFGPGTRLTVL.

This clone was counted once. The chain recombines TRBV24-1 with TRBJ2-2, with D possibly TRBD1 on 7 matching bases. Trimming removed 9 bases at V and 5 bases at J, with 18 bases between. Per the germline V gene, CDR1 is KGHDR and CDR2 is SFDVKD. There are 15 residues in the CDR3. The CDR3 DNA sequence: TGTGCCACCGGGAGGTACAGGGGAGATACCGGGGAGCTGTTTTTT. It is translated as CATGRYRGDTGELFF.